Below are 10 T cell receptor beta chains sequenced from a single sample in a study of T cell responses to AZD1222 COVID-19 vaccine. Assay: immunoSEQ multiplex PCR; the TCRdb copy retains only in-frame clones and omits some. Here the sample spans about 55,000 clones, nearly 90% being singletons. Here the sequenced sample was peripheral blood, taken on day 0 of AZD1222 vaccination. These receptors were taken from an adult in good health.

This clone was observed once. The CDR3 here is CASSSRALGTEAFF. In nucleotides, the CDR3 is TGTGCCAGCAGTTCCAGGGCCTTGGGCACTGAAGCTTTCTTT. This sequence joins TRBV27 and TRBJ1-1, with D perhaps TRBD1 (5 bases). CDR3 length: 14 residues. V dropped 4 bases and J dropped 4 bases, with 13 bases sitting between them. CDR1 and CDR2 (germline): MNHEY, SMNVEV (reference sequence).

The CDR3 nucleotides read TGTGCCAGCAGCCACAACCCCCAGGGGGCAGAGACCCAGTACTTC. This gives the protein CASSHNPQGAETQYF. The chain employs TRBV3-1 (or the pseudogene TRBV3-2) and TRBJ2-5; 8 nucleotides line up with TRBD1. Trimming cost V 3 bases and J 4 bases; bases outside gene matches: 7. Germline V gene data show CDR1 as LGHDT and CDR2 as YNNKEL (reference sequence). This CDR3 contains 15 residues.

The V and J genes are TRBV6-5 and TRBJ1-2; 11 nucleotides agree with TRBD1. V trimming: 2 bases; J trimming: 2 bases; junction bases outside the gene matches: 1. The CDR3 loop spans 15 amino acids. Germline values: CDR1 MNHEY, CDR2 SVGAGI. The DNA of the CDR3 is TGTGCCAGCAGTTACGGACAGGGGGCGAACTATGGCTACACCTTC. Its translation: CASSYGQGANYGYTF.

This clone is a singleton in its sample. V usage is TRBV2 and J usage is TRBJ1-6; D gene uncertain. Germline CDR1 SNHLY, CDR2 FYNNEI. The CDR3 has 11 residues. The V end lost 4 bases, the J end lost 8 bases, and 3 bases lay between the germline ends. In nucleotides, the CDR3 is TGTGCCAGCAGTGTAGATTCACCCCTCCACTTT. Its protein product is CASSVDSPLHF.

The chain recombines TRBV7-2 with TRBJ1-2; 10 positions match TRBD1. Germline CDR1 reads SGHTA; CDR2 reads FQGNSA. The CDR3 sequence is 15 residues long. After removal of 6 bases from V and 8 bases from J, the junction contained 12 bases not matched to a gene. Written as DNA, the CDR3 is TGTGCCAGCAGGTCCTTGACAGGGGGCTTGAGCGGCTACACCTTC. Its protein is CASRSLTGGLSGYTF.

The J gene is TRBJ1-2, the V gene TRBV25-1, with D perhaps TRBD1 (6 bases). Germline CDR1 and CDR2: MGHDK and SYGVNS. The germline V and J ends were trimmed by 4 bases and 2 bases, with 17 bases remaining between them. This CDR3 is 16 amino acids long. CDR3 sequence: CASSGPGGRANYGYTF. The CDR3 bases are TGTGCCAGCAGTGGCCCTGGGGGCAGAGCAAACTATGGCTACACCTTC.

The chain uses TRBV10-3 and TRBJ2-3, with a possible D match to TRBD1 (6 bases). CDR1 and CDR2 from the germline V gene are ENHRY and SYGVKD. V dropped 6 bases and J dropped 8 bases, with 24 bases sitting between them. The CDR3 is made up of 16 amino acids. In DNA form, the CDR3 reads TGTGCCATCAGCAAATCACCCGGGACCGAAGGGGGTACGCAGTATTTT. This encodes CAISKSPGTEGGTQYF.

This chain connects TRBV6-2 or TRBV6-3 to TRBJ2-5, with D possibly TRBD2 on 5 matching bases. Trimming pared 2 bases from V and 2 bases from J, leaving 24 bases between. This CDR3 comprises 19 residues. From germline, CDR1 is MNHEY and CDR2 SVGEGT. The CDR3 protein is CASSYSPRLGAGTQETQYF. DNA for the CDR3: TGTGCCAGCAGTTACAGTCCCAGACTGGGAGCAGGCACGCAAGAGACCCAGTACTTC.

This chain joins TRBV7-3 and TRBJ2-3, with D tentatively TRBD1 (5 bases). The V gene lost 5 bases and the J gene lost 0 bases, with 15 bases spanning the gap. This CDR3 spans 16 amino acids. Germline assignment: CDR1 SGHTA and CDR2 FQGTGA. CDR3 nucleotide sequence: TGTGCCAGCAGCCGTTTCCCCGGACACAGCACAGATACGCAGTATTTT. This translates into CASSRFPGHSTDTQYF.

The chain uses TRBV10-1 and TRBJ1-5; D not certain. CDR3 length: 15 amino acids. In germline, CDR1 is WNHNN, CDR2 SYGVQD (reference sequence). Between the trimmed V and J ends, which lost 0 bases and 0 bases, there was a span of 6 bases. CDR3: CASSESKNSNQPQHF. DNA for the CDR3: TGCGCCAGCAGTGAGTCGAAAAATAGCAATCAGCCCCAGCATTTT.